This T cell receptor (beta chain) was found in a study of metastatic and nonmetastatic thyroid tumors. Study at large: Across peripheral blood and tumor or nodule tissue samples taken from malignant and benign thyroid patients, the repertoires were compared with one another. General observations from the study: Reportedly, malignant thyroid tumors had significantly higher TCR beta diversity than benign nodules, in blood and tumor.

The germline CDR1 and CDR2 sequences are SGHRS and YFSETQ. The length of the CDR3 is 17 residues. Between the trimmed V and J ends, which lost 4 bases and 4 bases, there was a span of 21 bases. TCRdb re-called clones from the PCR reads using MiXCR. This sample carries tens of thousands of clones, around 14% of them seen once, and the ten largest clones take 3.6%. Patients underwent thyroid surgery, and none had received any treatment before it. Remarks on this clone: The antigen is unknown. Being one base from a much bigger clone, this may be a read error. Other DNA sequences in this sample translate to the same CDR3.

This clonotype was sampled from a female donor with papillary thyroid cancer or a benign thyroid nodule (not recorded which). Some clones in this sample may be carry-over from other donors' samples. The gene calls are TRBV5-1 and TRBJ1-5; possibly TRBD1 for D (5 bases). Sequenced: blood. Written as DNA, the CDR3 is TGCGCCAGCAGCACGCCTCAGGGAGACAGAGGAAATCAGCCCCAGCATTTT. Encoded protein: CASSTPQGDRGNQPQHF.